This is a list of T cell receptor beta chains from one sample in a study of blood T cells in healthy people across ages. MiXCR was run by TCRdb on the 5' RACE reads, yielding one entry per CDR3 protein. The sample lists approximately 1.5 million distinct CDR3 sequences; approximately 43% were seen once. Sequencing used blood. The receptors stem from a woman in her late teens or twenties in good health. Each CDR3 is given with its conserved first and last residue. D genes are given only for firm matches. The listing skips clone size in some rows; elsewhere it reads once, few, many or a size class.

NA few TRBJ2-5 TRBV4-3 TGCGCCAGCAGCCAAGATTGGAGCGAGACCCAGTACTTC CASSQDWSETQYF
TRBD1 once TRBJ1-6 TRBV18 TGTGCCGGCGGACAGGGTTTGGATTCACCCCTCCACTTT CAGGQGLDSPLHF
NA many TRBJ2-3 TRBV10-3 TGTGCCATCAGTGAGCAGGGGTCCACAGATACGCAGTATTTT CAISEQGSTDTQYF
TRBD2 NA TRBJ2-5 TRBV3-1 TGTGCCAGCAGCCTACGACTAGCTGCAGAGACCCAGTACTTC CASSLRLAAETQYF
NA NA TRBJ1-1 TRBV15 TGTGCCACCAGCAGAGTCCCAGAGAACACTGAAGCTTTCTTT CATSRVPENTEAFF
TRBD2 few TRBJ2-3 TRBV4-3 TGCGCCAGCAGCCAAGAGCCAAGCGGGGGACCAGATACGCAGTATTTT CASSQEPSGGPDTQYF
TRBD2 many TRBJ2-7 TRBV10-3 TGTGCCACCCGGGGGAGGGATTCCTACGAGCAGTACTTC CATRGRDSYEQYF
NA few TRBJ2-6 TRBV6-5 TGTGCGACAAGAGGGGGGCTCACATCTGGGGCCAACGTCCTGACTTTC CATRGGLTSGANVLTF
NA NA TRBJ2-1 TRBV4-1 TGCGCCAGCAGCCAGGCTCGACAGAGCTCCTACAATGAGCAGTTCTTC CASSQARQSSYNEQFF
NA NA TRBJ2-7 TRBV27 TGTGCCAGCAGTGTAGGTTATTCCTTAGGCGAGCAGTACTTC CASSVGYSLGEQYF
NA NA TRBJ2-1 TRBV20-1 TGCAGCTCGCAGGGTCACGGGGGCAATGAGCAGTTCTTC CSSQGHGGNEQFF
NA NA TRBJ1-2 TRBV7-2 TGTGCCAGCAGCTTAGATCCGGGTCCGGGGGTTAACTATGGCTACACCTTC CASSLDPGPGVNYGYTF
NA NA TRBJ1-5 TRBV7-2 TGTGCCAGCAGCGCCTACCGGGCGCGAAATCAGCCCCAGCATTTT CASSAYRARNQPQHF
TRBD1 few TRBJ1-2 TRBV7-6 TGTGCCAGCAGCTTATTTGGACAGGGGGCGACGGAGGGCTACACCTTC CASSLFGQGATEGYTF
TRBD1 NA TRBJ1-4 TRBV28 TGTGCCAGCAGTCCATCGTTTGGGACAGGGGACGAAAAACTGTTTTTT CASSPSFGTGDEKLFF
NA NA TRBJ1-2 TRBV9 TGTGCCAGCAGCGTAGTAAGGGGGTACCTAGATGGCTACACCTTC CASSVVRGYLDGYTF
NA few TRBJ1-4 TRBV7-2 TGTGCCAGCAGCCTGACTGGACGGATAAATGAAAAACTGTTTTTT CASSLTGRINEKLFF
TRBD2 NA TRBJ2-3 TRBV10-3 TGTGCCATCAGCGAACCCGTACTAGCGGGAGTTAAAAGGGATACGCAGTATTTT CAISEPVLAGVKRDTQYF
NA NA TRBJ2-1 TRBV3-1 TGTGCCAGCAGCCCCGACATCGAGGATGAGCAGTTCTTC CASSPDIEDEQFF
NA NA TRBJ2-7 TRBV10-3 TGTGCCATCAGTGAGTCGACGGCGCCCTGCGAGCAGTACTTC CAISESTAPCEQYF
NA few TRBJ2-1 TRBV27 TGTGCCAGTAGACTTGGAGGGGGTTACAATGAGCAGTTCTTC CASRLGGGYNEQFF
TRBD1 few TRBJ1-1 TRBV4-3 TGCGCCAGCAGCCACGGGACAGGGCTCATGAACACTGAAGCTTTCTTT CASSHGTGLMNTEAFF
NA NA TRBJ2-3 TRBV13 TGTGCCAGCAGCCAGGTTTTACGGGTCACAGATACGCAGTATTTT CASSQVLRVTDTQYF
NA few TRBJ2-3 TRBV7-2 TGTGCCAGCAGCCCGTTCTCTAGCACAGATACGCAGTATTTT CASSPFSSTDTQYF
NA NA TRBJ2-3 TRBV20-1 TGCAGTGCTAGAGACGACTGGTCTAGCACAGATACGCAGTATTTT CSARDDWSSTDTQYF
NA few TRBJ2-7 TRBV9 TGTGCCAGCAGCGTAGGGGCGTCTGGGGGCAGGTACGAGCAGTACTTC CASSVGASGGRYEQYF
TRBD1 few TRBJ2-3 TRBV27 TGTGCCAGCAGTGACGTGGGACAGGGAATAGCGGATACGCAGTATTTT CASSDVGQGIADTQYF
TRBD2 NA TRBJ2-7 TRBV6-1 TGTGCCAGCAGGGTGGGGGGGATCAACTACGAGCAGTACTTC CASRVGGINYEQYF
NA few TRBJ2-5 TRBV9 TGTGCCAGCAGCGTAGTGCAGGGAGAGACCCAGTACTTC CASSVVQGETQYF
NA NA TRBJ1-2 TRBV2 TGTGCCAGCAAAGGAGACGAGGGGGGCTACACCTTC CASKGDEGGYTF
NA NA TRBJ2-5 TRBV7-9 TGTGCCAGCGGCGACCTCGGCGGGGCCGTGGCGCAGACCCAGTACTTC CASGDLGGAVAQTQYF
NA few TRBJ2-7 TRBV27 TGTGCCAGCAGTTCTCACAGTTCCTCCTACGAGCAGTACTTC CASSSHSSSYEQYF
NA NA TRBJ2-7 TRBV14 TGTGCCAGCAGCCAAGGCAGCGCCTACAATGAGCAGTACTTC CASSQGSAYNEQYF
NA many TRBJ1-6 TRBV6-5 TGTGCCAGCAGTTACTCTGGATCACCCCTCCACTTT CASSYSGSPLHF
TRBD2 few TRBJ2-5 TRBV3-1 TGTGCCAGCAGCCAAGCACTAGCGGGGGGGTTAGAGACCCAGTACTTC CASSQALAGGLETQYF
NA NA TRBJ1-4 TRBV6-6 TGTGCCAGCAGCCCGTATTCTTCGAATGAAAAACTGTTTTTT CASSPYSSNEKLFF
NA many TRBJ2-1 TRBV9 TGTGCCAGCAGCACGCGACTAGAGGGGAAGAATGAGCAGTTCTTC CASSTRLEGKNEQFF
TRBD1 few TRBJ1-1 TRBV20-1 TGCAGTGCTAGAGATACAGGGGGCGCATCCACTGAAGCTTTCTTT CSARDTGGASTEAFF
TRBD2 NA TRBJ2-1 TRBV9 TGTGCCAGCACGGGTACTGGGCGGGAGAACTACAATGAGCAGTTCTTC CASTGTGRENYNEQFF
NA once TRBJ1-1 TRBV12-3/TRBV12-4 TGTGCCAGCAGTTTATTGAGGGCCGGGCACACTGAAGCTTTCTTT CASSLLRAGHTEAFF
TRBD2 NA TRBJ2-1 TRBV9 TGTGCCAGCAGCGCGGTAGCGGGAGAATCCTACAATGAGCAGTTCTTC CASSAVAGESYNEQFF
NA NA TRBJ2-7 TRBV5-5 TGTGCCAGCCGCCAAGGTGTTAGCGGATCCTACGAGCAGTACTTC CASRQGVSGSYEQYF
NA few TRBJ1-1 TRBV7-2 TGTGCCAGCAGCTTATGGCCCCGGCAAGCTTTCTTT CASSLWPRQAFF
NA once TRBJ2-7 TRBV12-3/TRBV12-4 TGTGCCAGCAGTTTACAGGTAGATGAGCAGTACTTC CASSLQVDEQYF
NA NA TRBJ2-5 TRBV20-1 TGCAGTGCTAGGCCCCAAGAGACCCAGTACTTC CSARPQETQYF
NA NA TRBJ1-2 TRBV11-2 TGTGCCAGCATCCTCCCCCGGGACCTCATGGTCTATGGCTACACCTTC CASILPRDLMVYGYTF
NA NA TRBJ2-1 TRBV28 TGTGCCAGCAGTTTCCGTTACGTGAGTGGGGGCTCCTACAATGAGCAGTTCTTC CASSFRYVSGGSYNEQFF
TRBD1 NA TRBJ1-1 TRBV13 TGTGCCGGCAGCGGGACAGGCCCCATGAACACTGAAGCTTTCTTT CAGSGTGPMNTEAFF
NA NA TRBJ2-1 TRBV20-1 TGCAGTGTTTCCCCCCTCCCTGGTGATGAGCAGTTCTTC CSVSPLPGDEQFF
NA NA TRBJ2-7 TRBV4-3 TGCGCCAGCAGCCAAGTTCGCGAGGTAATAACCTACAATGAGCAGTACTTC CASSQVREVITYNEQYF